This T cell receptor (beta chain) was captured by sequencing in a study of blood T cell repertoires in COVID-19. Looking at the study overall: Acute-phase and convalescent COVID-19 samples originated in the United States, Italy and Spain. T cells, B-cell-depleted T cells, or PBMCs supplied cDNA or gDNA.

Trimming pared 0 bases from V and 7 bases from J, leaving 12 bases between. The CDR3 spans 14 residues. In germline, CDR1 is GTSNPN, CDR2 SVGIG (reference sequence). Original analysis: Amplification with reference gene primers provided the estimates of nucleated cell counts. The data were produced by immunoSEQ multiplex PCR, yet TCRdb's version contains in-frame clones alone and is incomplete. That table supplies the V and J calls and clone size; D and trimming were determined from the DNA. The repertoire has about 130,000 clones, under 85% of them found once; the top ten carry 10% to 15%. The clonotype was recovered from a man aged 55 to 69 with acute or convalescent COVID-19. Material for sequencing was peripheral blood. The rearrangement uses TRBV30 and TRBJ1-4; a weak D match, TRBD1 (6 bases). CDR3 loop: CAWSVAGAGEKLFF. The CDR3, as DNA: TGTGCCTGGAGTGTTGCGGGGGCCGGTGAAAAACTGTTTTTT.